This T cell receptor (beta chain) emerged from a study of T cell clonality in common variable immunodeficiency (dated by TCRdb to the mid-2010s). The CDR3 sequence holds 11 residues, the cysteine and phenylalanine included. Part of the CDR3 DNA is given, 24 bases translated from base 1. Based on the germline V gene, the CDR1 and CDR2 sequences are ENHRY and SYGVKD. Trimming takes 11 bases from V and 6 bases from J, and the germline ends sit 11 bases apart. CVID samples and control samples contributed equivalent amounts of genomic DNA as sequencing input. For every sample, a 60 bp segment covering the rearranged TCRbeta CDR3 region was amplified and then sequenced. TCRbeta amplification used the immunoSEQ assay, a bias-corrected multiplex PCR with high-throughput sequencing. Per the original workflow: Every unique nucleotide sequence counted as a clone and was annotated with V, D and J genes, copy number and frequency. Sequences were labeled productive if in frame, and non-productive if out of frame or containing stop codons. As previously described, clonality was computed from Shannon's entropy. The predicted amino acid sequences of productive clones were used to derive the mean CDR3 Kyte-Doolittle hydropathy. Using the R hclust function, scaled V gene usage was clustered hierarchically with Manhattan distance and complete linkage. Sharing of clones by CDR3 amino acid sequence was evaluated through resampling of 12 repertoires per group over 100 rounds. The repertoires were searched for 65 to 85 published EBV-specific TCRbeta sequences and a few hundred published CMV-specific TCRbeta sequences. Analysis left out two CVID samples that produced under 10,000 sequences, so 40 to 45 CVID repertoires remained. TCRdb carries this immuneACCESS record with in-frame sequences only. Its versions omit some clonotypes, under half of them owing to an unresolved V gene in the studies checked, with the rest unexplained. That table supplies the V and J calls and clone size; D and trimming were determined from the DNA. The table puts over 30,000 clones in this sample, none counted just once. Approximately 6.8% of the sample comes from the top ten.

General conclusions and limits of the study: Despite equal DNA input, controls averaged approximately 88,000 unique sequences per sample versus around 32,000 in CVID samples. Reportedly, TCRbeta sequences from CVID had fewer deletions and N-nucleotide insertions, and highly modified clones with 13 or more V deletions were absent from CVID. Increased TCRbeta clonality was found in CVID subjects compared with healthy controls (t-test p = 0.018), with the increase being most characteristic of about a third of subjects. Fewer TCRbeta clones were shared among CVID subjects than among healthy controls (p < 0.0001). Differences among patients in the CVID cohort limited the correlations between repertoire features and clinical complications. The authors noted that sequencing repertoires of T cell subpopulations would be needed to clarify what caused the increased clonality in CVID.

This clone is identified as medium-sized (0.01 to 0.1%). This receptor's antigen is unknown. The read gets to within 3 residues of the CDR3 end, and the germline J gene fills in the rest. Standard criteria, namely reduction of serum IgG, IgA and/or IgM below the normal range together with specific antibody deficiency, were applied for the diagnosis of CVID. There were 44 subjects in the CVID group (about 29 male and around 15 female), ranging in age from 9 to 64 years, with a mean age of 40. Most CVID patients and most healthy controls were of Caucasian heritage. All CVID subjects had received replacement immunoglobulin therapy for at least one year at the time of study participation. At the time of blood collection, no CVID subject was ill or was being treated with immunomodulatory or immunosuppressive medication. From each donor, 5 to 8 ml of heparinized peripheral whole blood was collected. Genomic DNA from adults with common variable immune deficiency (CVID) and from healthy adult controls was used for sequencing of TCRbeta CDR3 repertoires. Diluted blood was density-centrifuged over Hypaque 1077 or Ficoll-Paque to isolate peripheral blood mononuclear cells. Genomic DNA was obtained from unsorted mononuclear cells through either Qiagen column purification or a centrifugation-based method.

This receptor was identified in a human donor with common variable immunodeficiency. The sequence is built from TRBV10-3 and TRBJ2-1, with TRBD2 tentatively as D gene (5 bases match). Sequencing was done on a sample of peripheral blood mononuclear cells. The CDR3 region reads CAAGVANEQFF. Incomplete CDR3 DNA: TGTGCCGCCGGGGTCGCCAATGAG.